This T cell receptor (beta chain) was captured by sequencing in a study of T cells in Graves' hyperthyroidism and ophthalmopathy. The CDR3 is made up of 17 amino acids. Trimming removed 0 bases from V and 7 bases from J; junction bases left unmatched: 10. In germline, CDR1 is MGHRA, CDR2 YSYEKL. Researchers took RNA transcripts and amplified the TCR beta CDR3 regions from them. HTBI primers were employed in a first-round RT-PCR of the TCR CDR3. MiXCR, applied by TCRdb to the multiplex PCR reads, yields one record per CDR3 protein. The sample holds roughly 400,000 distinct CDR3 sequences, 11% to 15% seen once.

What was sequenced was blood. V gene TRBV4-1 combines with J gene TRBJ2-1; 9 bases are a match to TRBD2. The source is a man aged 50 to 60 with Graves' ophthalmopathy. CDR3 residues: CASSQDPGGRASNEQFF. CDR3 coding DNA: TGCGCCAGCAGCCAAGATCCGGGCGGGAGGGCCTCTAATGAGCAGTTCTTC.